This T cell receptor beta chain was sequenced during a study of blood T cell repertoires in COVID-19. Looking at the study overall: Samples representing acute and convalescent COVID-19 were sourced from the United States, Italy and Spain. PBMCs, B-cell-depleted T cells, or T cells provided the cDNA or gDNA that made up the material.

Original methodology: Cell counts per sample came from amplifying reference gene primers. Clones were read by immunoSEQ multiplex PCR, and TCRdb kept only the in-frame ones, dropping some. V and J calls and clone size are as listed in that table; D and trimming were resolved from the DNA. The sample gives about 210,000 clones, roughly 86% of which show up once; over 9.5% is in the top ten. CDR1 LNHDA and CDR2 SQIVND come from the germline V gene (reference sequence). The V and J ends lost 3 bases and 3 bases respectively, with 8 bases between them. The CDR3 is 14 amino acids. The sample was peripheral blood. V and J are TRBV19 and TRBJ2-2; the D is unclear. This clonotype originated in a woman aged 40 to 49 with acute or convalescent COVID-19. Written as DNA, the CDR3 is TGTGCCAGTAGTATCTCCCTTTACACCGGGGAGCTGTTTTTT. This codes for CASSISLYTGELFF.